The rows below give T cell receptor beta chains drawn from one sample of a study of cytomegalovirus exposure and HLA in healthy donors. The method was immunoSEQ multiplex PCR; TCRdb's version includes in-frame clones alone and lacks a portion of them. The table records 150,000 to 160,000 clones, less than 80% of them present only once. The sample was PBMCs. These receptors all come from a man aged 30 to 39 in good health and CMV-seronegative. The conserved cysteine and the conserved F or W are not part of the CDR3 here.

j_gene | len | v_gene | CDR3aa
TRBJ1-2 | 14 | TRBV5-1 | ASSLGQASANYGYT
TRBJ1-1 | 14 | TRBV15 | ATSRDRGGRDTEAF
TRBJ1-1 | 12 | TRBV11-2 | ASSKLTGGTEAF
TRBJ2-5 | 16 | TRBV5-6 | ASSQATSGGTYQETQY
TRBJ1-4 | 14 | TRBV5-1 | ASSWDSPTSNEKLF
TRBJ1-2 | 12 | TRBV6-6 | ASSYSTGNYGYT
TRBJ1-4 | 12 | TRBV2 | ASRPGQLNEKLF
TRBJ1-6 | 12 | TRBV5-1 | ASSFEGDNSPLH
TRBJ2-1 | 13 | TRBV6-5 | ASSPGGAAGYEQF
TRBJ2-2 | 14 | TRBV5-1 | ASSLPGAGNTGELF
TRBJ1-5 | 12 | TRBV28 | ASTRTGSFQPQH
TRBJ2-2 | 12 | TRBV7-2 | ASSLATGAGELF
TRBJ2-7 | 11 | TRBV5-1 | ASSSPGSDEQY